Below are 18 T cell receptor beta chains sequenced from a single sample in a study of CD8 T cells in ankylosing spondylitis. TCRdb redid the calling of the 5' RACE reads with MiXCR, one entry per CDR3 protein. This sample has 250,000 to 300,000 distinct CDR3 sequences, with around 18% found just once. The material sequenced was blood, either unsorted or a sorted T cell fraction (not recorded which). Receptor source: a male donor with ankylosing spondylitis or in good health (not recorded which).

The rearrangement links TRBV9 to TRBJ1-2, with D perhaps TRBD1 (5 bases). Germline assignment: CDR1 SGDLS and CDR2 YYNGEE. Deletions cut 4 bases from V and 2 bases from J, with 15 bases between. CDR3 length: 15 amino acids. CDR3 sequence (DNA): TGTGCCAGCAGCCCTGGGGGGTTGGGAAACTATGGCTACACCTTC. Encoded protein: CASSPGGLGNYGYTF.

This clonotype was counted a few times. This chain links TRBV4-1 with TRBJ2-1; 7 bases are a match to TRBD2. The CDR3 spans 15 residues. V shed 5 bases and J 1 base; nucleotides not matched to a gene: 5. Germline V gene data show CDR1 as MGHRA and CDR2 as YSYEKL. In nucleotides, the CDR3 is TGCGCCAGCAGCGTCCTAGCGGAATCCTACAATGAGCAGTTCTTC. Translated: CASSVLAESYNEQFF.

This chain links TRBV12-3 or TRBV12-4 with TRBJ1-4, with unresolved D. The V gene lost 3 bases and the J gene lost 11 bases, with 13 bases spanning the gap. The CDR3 is made up of 13 amino acids. The CDR3 loop reads CASSLGLGGKLFF. In DNA, the CDR3 is TGTGCCAGCAGTTTGGGTTTAGGCGGGAAACTGTTTTTT.

Notes on this clonotype: Possible read error: a much larger clone is one base away. The chain combines TRBV5-1 with TRBJ2-1, with TRBD1 as a possible D gene (6 bases). Germline-derived CDR1 and CDR2 are SGHRS and YFSETQ. The CDR3 length is 13 residues. CDR3 protein: CGSRGSEYNEQFF. The CDR3 DNA reads as TGCGGCAGCAGGGGTAGCGAGTACAATGAGCAGTTCTTC.

The rearrangement joins TRBV12-3 or TRBV12-4 to TRBJ1-2; D remains ambiguous. The CDR3 has 14 amino acids. Deletions cut 1 base from V and 4 bases from J, with 10 bases between. The CDR3, as DNA: TGTGCCAGCAGTTTAGTTGTTGACTCCTATGGCTACACCTTC. It specifies CASSLVVDSYGYTF.

The gene calls are TRBV11-2 and TRBJ2-3; TRBD1 is a possible D gene (5 bases). Germline V gene sequence: CDR1 SGHAT, CDR2 FQNNGV. The CDR3 has 15 amino acids. V was clipped by 5 bases and J by 0 bases, with 12 bases between them. The CDR3 DNA is TGTGCCAGCAGCCCAGTCCAGGGAAGCACAGATACGCAGTATTTT. It yields the protein CASSPVQGSTDTQYF.

The rearrangement joins TRBV2 to TRBJ2-7; TRBD2 is a possible D gene (6 bases). The CDR3 has 15 residues. Germline V gene data show CDR1 as SNHLY and CDR2 as FYNNEI. V dropped 6 bases and J dropped 7 bases, with 22 bases sitting between them. CDR3 nucleotide sequence: TGTGCCAGCAGAATTCTTTCTGGGGGGTCGGGAGAGCAGTACGTC. Translation gives CASRILSGGSGEQYV.

This clonotype turned up a few times. The chain combines TRBV20-1 with TRBJ2-3; 9 nucleotides line up with TRBD1. V lost 4 bases and J lost 4; bases outside the gene matches: 6. The CDR3 totals 14 residues. Germline-derived CDR1 and CDR2 are DFQATT and SNEGSKA (reference sequence). CDR3 bases: TGCAGTGCTACCCCGGGACAGGGAGCAGATACGCAGTATTTT. Its translation: CSATPGQGADTQYF.

This clonotype was found a few times. The chain carries TRBV12-3 or TRBV12-4 and TRBJ1-5; TRBD1 matches at 8 bases. The CDR3 extends over 17 amino acids. With 2 bases clipped from V and 5 bases from J, the junction kept 11 bases outside the gene matches. The CDR3 reads CASSLLSLGTGDQPQHF. As DNA, the CDR3 is TGTGCCAGCAGTTTACTCAGTCTAGGGACAGGAGATCAGCCCCAGCATTTT.

The chain is built from TRBV7-3 and TRBJ1-1; the D gene is possibly TRBD1 (5 bases). Trimming left V 8 bases short and J 4 bases short, with 17 bases between. The CDR3 length is 14 residues. Germline lookup yields CDR1 SGHTA and CDR2 FQGTGA. CDR3 amino acids: CASAPSKGSTEAFF. The CDR3 coding sequence is TGTGCCAGCGCGCCCTCCAAGGGGAGCACTGAAGCTTTCTTT.

The V call is TRBV7-3, the J call TRBJ2-2; D might be TRBD1 (6 bases). From germline, CDR1 is SGHTA and CDR2 FQGTGA. The CDR3 contains 17 residues. Trimming cost V 0 bases and J 0 bases, with 11 bases left between them. The CDR3 spells CASSLTSHRANTGELFF. The CDR3 DNA reads TGTGCCAGCAGCTTAACGTCTCACAGGGCGAACACCGGGGAGCTGTTTTTT.

This clonotype has only a few counts. The chain couples TRBV10-3 to TRBJ2-1; D may be TRBD2 (5 bases). This CDR3 region has 13 residues. CDR1 and CDR2 from the germline V gene are ENHRY and SYGVKD. V gave up 7 bases and J gave up 9 bases, with 16 bases separating them. The CDR3 sequence is CAIMAVASVEQFF. CDR3 in DNA: TGTGCCATCATGGCGGTAGCGAGTGTTGAGCAGTTCTTC.

The chain combines TRBV3-1 with TRBJ1-6; 8 nucleotides match TRBD1. The CDR3 length is 16 residues. Trimming cost V 1 base and J 3 bases; bases outside gene matches: 2. Germline values: CDR1 LGHDT, CDR2 YNNKEL (reference sequence). Here the CDR3 reads CASSQATGGYNSPLHF. The CDR3 DNA reads as TGTGCCAGCAGCCAAGCAACAGGGGGCTATAATTCACCCCTCCACTTT.

V gene TRBV12-3 or TRBV12-4 combines with J gene TRBJ2-5; D is unclear. The CDR3 is made up of 13 amino acids. V was pared by 6 bases and J by 2 bases, with 10 bases between. CDR3 amino acids: CASSRDTQETQYF. The CDR3, as DNA: TGTGCCAGCAGCCGTGACACACAAGAGACCCAGTACTTC.

The J gene is TRBJ2-7, the V gene TRBV28, with 9 positions matching TRBD1. Germline CDR1 and CDR2: MDHEN and SYDVKM. V shed 4 bases, J shed 6 bases, and the junction held 10 bases outside the gene matches. The CDR3 covers 15 residues. CDR3 sequence: CASSSTGTGLGEQYV. CDR3 in DNA: TGTGCCAGCAGTTCGACCGGGACAGGGCTCGGCGAGCAGTACGTC.

The rearrangement uses TRBV6-1 and TRBJ2-7, with D tentatively TRBD1 (6 bases). Germline CDR1 MNHNS, CDR2 SASEGT. Between the trimmed V and J ends, which lost 4 bases and 3 bases, there was a span of 10 bases. The CDR3 is made up of 13 amino acids. The CDR3 DNA follows: TGTGCCAGCAGTGTTGCGGACAGCTACGAGCAGTACGTC. Translated, it gives CASSVADSYEQYV.

Remarks on this clonotype: One end of the junction fails to match germline, which may point to a read error. This sequence joins TRBV20-1 and TRBJ2-3, with 14 bases identical to TRBD2. CDR3 size: 17 residues. Germline V gene data show CDR1 as DFQATT and CDR2 as SNEGSKA (reference sequence). The CDR3 DNA follows: TGCAGTGCTAGAGGAGGGACTAGCGGGAGAGGTTCAGATACGAAGTATTTT. It codes for CSARGGTSGRGSDTKYF.

The sample holds a few counts of this clonotype. The chain combines TRBV12-3 or TRBV12-4 with TRBJ1-1; no clear D gene. The CDR3 has 12 residues. Trimming left V 5 bases short and J 4 bases short, with 8 bases between. The CDR3 sequence: CASSLGSTEAFF. The CDR3 nucleotides read TGTGCCAGCAGTCTGGGGAGCACTGAAGCTTTCTTT.